The clone carrying this T cell receptor (beta chain) has only a few counts. Methods used by the authors: Reference gene primer amplification in the assay estimated nucleated cell counts. This table comes from immunoSEQ multiplex PCR, and its TCRdb copy is limited to in-frame clones, with some not included. The V and J calls and clone size come from that table; D and trimming were worked out from the DNA. The sample holds 100,000 to 150,000 clones, about 85% seen once. This CDR3 spans 14 amino acids. Germline V CDR1 and CDR2: SGHVS, FQNEAQ. V was clipped by 0 bases and J by 8 bases; unmatched bases: 5. These data are taken from a study of blood T cell repertoires in COVID-19. Background on the study: Samples of COVID-19 (acute and convalescent) were obtained from the United States, Italy and Spain. Sample material is recorded as cDNA or gDNA derived from T cells, B-cell-depleted T cells, or PBMCs.

This sequence originates from a man older than 75 with active or convalescent COVID-19. J is TRBJ2-3 and V is TRBV7-8, with 7 bases lining up with TRBD2. The sequenced sample was peripheral blood. CDR3 loop: CASSLAGTTGTQYF. CDR3 DNA: TGTGCCAGCAGCTTAGCAGGGACTACGGGTACGCAGTATTTT.